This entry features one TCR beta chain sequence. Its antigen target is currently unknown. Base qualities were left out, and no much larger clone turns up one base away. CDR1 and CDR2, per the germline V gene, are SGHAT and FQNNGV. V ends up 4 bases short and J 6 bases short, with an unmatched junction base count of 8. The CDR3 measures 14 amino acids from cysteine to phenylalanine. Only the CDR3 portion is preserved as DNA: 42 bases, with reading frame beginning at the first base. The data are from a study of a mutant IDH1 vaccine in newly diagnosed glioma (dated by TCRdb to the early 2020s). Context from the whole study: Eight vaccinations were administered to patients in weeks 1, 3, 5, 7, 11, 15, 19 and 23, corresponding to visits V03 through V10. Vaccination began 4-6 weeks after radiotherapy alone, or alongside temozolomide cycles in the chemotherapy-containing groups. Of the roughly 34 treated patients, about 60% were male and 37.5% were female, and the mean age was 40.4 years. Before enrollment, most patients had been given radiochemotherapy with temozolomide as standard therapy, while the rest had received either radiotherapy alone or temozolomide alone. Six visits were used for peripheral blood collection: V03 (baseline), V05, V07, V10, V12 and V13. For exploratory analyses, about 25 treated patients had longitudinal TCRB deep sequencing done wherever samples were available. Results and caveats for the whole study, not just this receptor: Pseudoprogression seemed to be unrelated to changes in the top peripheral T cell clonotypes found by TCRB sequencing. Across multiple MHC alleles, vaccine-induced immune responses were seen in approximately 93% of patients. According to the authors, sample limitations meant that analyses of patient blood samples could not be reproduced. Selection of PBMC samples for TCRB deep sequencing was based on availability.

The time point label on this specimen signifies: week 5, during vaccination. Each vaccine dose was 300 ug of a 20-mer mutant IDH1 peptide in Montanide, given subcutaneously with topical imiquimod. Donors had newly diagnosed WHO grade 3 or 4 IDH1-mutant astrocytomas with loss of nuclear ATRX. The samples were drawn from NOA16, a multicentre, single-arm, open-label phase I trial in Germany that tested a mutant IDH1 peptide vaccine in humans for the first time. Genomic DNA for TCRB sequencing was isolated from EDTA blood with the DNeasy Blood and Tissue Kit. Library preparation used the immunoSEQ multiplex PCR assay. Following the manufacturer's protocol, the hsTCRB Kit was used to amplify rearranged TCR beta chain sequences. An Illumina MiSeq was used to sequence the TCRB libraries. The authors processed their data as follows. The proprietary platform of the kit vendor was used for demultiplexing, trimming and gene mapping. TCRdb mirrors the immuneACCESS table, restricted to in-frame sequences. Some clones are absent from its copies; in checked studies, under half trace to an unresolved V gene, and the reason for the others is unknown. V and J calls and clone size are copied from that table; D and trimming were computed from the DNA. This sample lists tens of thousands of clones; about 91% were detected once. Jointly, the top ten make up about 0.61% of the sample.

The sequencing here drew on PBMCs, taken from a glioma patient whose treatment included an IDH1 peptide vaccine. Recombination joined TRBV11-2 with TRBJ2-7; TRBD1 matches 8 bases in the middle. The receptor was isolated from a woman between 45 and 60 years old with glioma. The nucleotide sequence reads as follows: TGTGCCAGCAGCTCCGACAGGGGACGAGGCGAGCAGTACTTC. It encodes CASSSDRGRGEQYF. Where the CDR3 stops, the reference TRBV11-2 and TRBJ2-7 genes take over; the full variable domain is EAGVAQSPRYKIIEKRQSVAFWCNPISGHATLYWYQQILGQGPKLLIQFQNNGVVDDSQLPKDRFSAERLKGVDSTLKIQPAKLEDSAVYLCASSSDRGRGEQYFGPGTRLTVT.